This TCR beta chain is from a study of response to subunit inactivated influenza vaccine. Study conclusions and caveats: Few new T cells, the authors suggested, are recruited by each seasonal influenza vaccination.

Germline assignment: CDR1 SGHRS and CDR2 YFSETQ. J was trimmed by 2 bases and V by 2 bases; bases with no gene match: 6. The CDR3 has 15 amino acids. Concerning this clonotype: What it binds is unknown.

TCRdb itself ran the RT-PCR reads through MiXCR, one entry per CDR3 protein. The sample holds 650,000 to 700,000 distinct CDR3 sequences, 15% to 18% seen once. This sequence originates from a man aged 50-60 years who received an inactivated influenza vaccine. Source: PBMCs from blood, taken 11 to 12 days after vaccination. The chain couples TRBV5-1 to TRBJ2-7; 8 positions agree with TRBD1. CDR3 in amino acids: CASSFQTGAAYEQYF. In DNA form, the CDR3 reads TGCGCCAGCAGCTTTCAGACAGGGGCGGCCTACGAGCAGTACTTC.